These 23 T cell receptor beta chains came from one sample sequenced in a study of cytomegalovirus exposure and HLA in healthy donors. This PCR relied on a set of 60 Vbeta primers and 13 Jbeta primers. Produced via immunoSEQ multiplex PCR; TCRdb's table is partial and in-frame only. The sample carries 150,000 to 200,000 clones, 77% recorded once. Sample: PBMCs. Every receptor here comes from a man aged 18 to 35 in good health and CMV-seronegative.

The chain combines TRBV4-3 with TRBJ1-2; 7 nucleotides line up with TRBD1. In germline, CDR1 is LGHNA, CDR2 YSLEER. V gave up 0 bases and J gave up 6 bases; unmatched junction bases: 13. This CDR3 is 17 amino acids long. The CDR3 DNA reads as TGCGCCAGCAGCCAAGATCTTGGTACAGGGGAGGTGGATGGCTACACCTTC. Translating gives CASSQDLGTGEVDGYTF.

The chain joins TRBV5-6 to TRBJ2-1; D uncertain. Trimming took 0 bases from V and 6 from J, leaving 7 bases between them. Germline V CDR1 and CDR2: SGHDT, YYEEEE. The CDR3 loop spans 13 amino acids. DNA of the CDR3: TGTGCCAGCAGCTTGGTTCGGGTCAATGAGCAGTTCTTC. It encodes CASSLVRVNEQFF.

This clone showed up just a few times. This sample also contains other DNA sequences that code for the same CDR3. The chain has TRBV9 and TRBJ2-1; 7 bases match TRBD2. Germline-derived CDR1 and CDR2 are SGDLS and YYNGEE. CDR3 length equals 16 residues. V was pared by 0 bases and J by 0 bases, with 3 bases of the junction left unmatched. CDR3 nucleotide sequence: TGTGCCAGCAGCGTAGAGGGCGGGAGCTCCTACAATGAGCAGTTCTTC. As protein: CASSVEGGSSYNEQFF.

The CDR3 DNA is TGTGCCAGCAGCAACAGAGTGGGCTACGAGCAGTACTTC. It codes for CASSNRVGYEQYF. The chain joins TRBV5-4 to TRBJ2-7; no firm D call. V lost 4 bases to trimming and J lost 3 bases, with 11 bases between them. The V gene's germline CDR1 is SGHNT and CDR2 YYREEE (reference sequence). CDR3 length: 13 residues.

The chain has TRBV29-1 and TRBJ2-1; 7 nucleotides match TRBD2. The V gene end was trimmed by 5 bases and the J gene end by 10 bases; junction bases not matched to a gene: 8. CDR1 and CDR2 (germline): SQVTM, ANQGSEA. This CDR3 has 12 residues. CDR3 region: CSVSRAGLEQFF. In DNA form, the CDR3 reads TGCAGCGTTTCCCGAGCGGGGTTAGAGCAGTTCTTC.

The rearrangement uses TRBV6-5 and TRBJ1-4; weak D call: TRBD1 (5 bases). The CDR3 totals 14 residues. V lost 5 bases and J lost 11, with 18 bases in between. Germline CDR1 is MNHEY and CDR2 is SVGAGI. The DNA of the CDR3 is TGTGCCAGCAGTGAAGGTTCAGGAGGGGAGAAACTGTTTTTT. It yields the protein CASSEGSGGEKLFF.

This chain connects TRBV9 to TRBJ1-2; tentative D call: TRBD1 (6 bases). With 0 bases removed from V and 4 bases from J, the gap between germline ends came to 7 bases. From germline, CDR1 is SGDLS and CDR2 YYNGEE. This CDR3 comprises 13 residues. Here the CDR3 reads CASSVEGGYGYTF. In DNA, the CDR3 is TGTGCCAGCAGCGTAGAAGGGGGCTATGGCTACACCTTC.

The genes are TRBV5-1 and TRBJ1-4, with a tentative D call TRBD1 (5 bases). This CDR3 is built from 14 residues. Germline V gene sequence: CDR1 SGHRS, CDR2 YFSETQ. Trimming removed 4 bases from V and 8 bases from J, with 15 bases in between. The CDR3 loop reads CASSHLLGREKLFF. Written as DNA, the CDR3 is TGCGCCAGCAGCCACCTGCTGGGGCGCGAAAAACTGTTTTTT.

The CDR3 DNA is TGTGCCAGCAGTTACTCTGGGACTTCCCCCTACGAGCAGTACTTC. As protein: CASSYSGTSPYEQYF. V is TRBV6-6 and J is TRBJ2-7, with a weak D call TRBD2 (6 bases). Looked up from germline, CDR1 is MNHNY and CDR2 is SVGAGI (reference sequence). The length of the CDR3 is 15 residues. Trimming pared 0 bases from V and 2 bases from J, leaving 11 bases between.

The chain is built from TRBV2 and TRBJ1-1; D might be TRBD1 (5 bases). The V gene lost 5 bases and the J gene lost 1 base, with 11 bases spanning the gap. The CDR3 has 14 amino acids. Germline V gives CDR1 SNHLY, CDR2 FYNNEI. DNA of the CDR3: TGTGCCAGCAGTAGACAGAAGGGGAACACTGAAGCTTTCTTT. Translating gives CASSRQKGNTEAFF.

The V and J genes are TRBV5-1 and TRBJ2-2; 9 bases line up with TRBD2. V was clipped by 0 bases and J by 4 bases; unmatched bases: 4. The CDR3 extends over 16 amino acids. Per germline, CDR1 SGHRS and CDR2 YFSETQ. The CDR3 loop is CASSLALAGLTGELFF. The CDR3 nucleotides are TGCGCCAGCAGCTTGGCTCTAGCGGGGCTCACCGGGGAGCTGTTTTTT.

The gene calls are TRBV19 and TRBJ2-7; 7 bases match TRBD2. J was trimmed by 8 bases and V by 10 bases; bases with no gene match: 26. Germline CDR1 reads LNHDA; CDR2 reads SQIVND (reference sequence). The CDR3 runs to 17 residues. CDR3 coding DNA: TGTGCCACCTCTTCAAGGCCGCCGACTAGGGGAGGGAACCAGCAGTACTTC. Translating it yields CATSSRPPTRGGNQQYF.

The gene calls are TRBV25-1 and TRBJ1-3; 9 bases fit TRBD1. CDR3 length equals 15 residues. Trimming removed 6 bases from V and 5 bases from J; junction bases left unmatched: 8. CDR1 and CDR2 from the germline V gene are MGHDK and SYGVNS. CDR3 bases: TGTGCCAGCAGAAGGACAGGGGATGAGCGAAACACCATATATTTT. Its protein product is CASRRTGDERNTIYF.

The V call is TRBV15, the J call TRBJ1-5; a weak D match, TRBD1 (5 bases). V dropped 0 bases and J dropped 4 bases, with 13 bases sitting between them. The CDR3 contains 16 residues. Germline V gene lookup returns CDR1 LNHNV and CDR2 YYDKDF (reference sequence). The CDR3 DNA follows: TGTGCCACCAGCAGAGATGGGGCTGGGCCAAATCAGCCCCAGCATTTT. This encodes CATSRDGAGPNQPQHF. Supplemented by reference TRBV15 and TRBJ1-5, the full variable domain reads DAMVIQNPRYQVTQFGKPVTLSCSQTLNHNVMYWYQQKSSQAPKLLFHYYDKDFNNEADTPDNFQSRRPNTSFCFLDIRSPGLGDTAMYLCATSRDGAGPNQPQHFGDGTRLSIL.

The count of this clone is one. This CDR3 is CASSYSWRGPGGELFF. CDR3 DNA sequence: TGTGCCAGCAGTTACTCGTGGCGGGGGCCGGGCGGGGAGCTGTTTTTT. The gene calls are TRBV6-5 and TRBJ2-2, with D possibly being TRBD2 (7 bases). CDR1 is MNHEY, CDR2 SVGAGI, per germline. Trimming pared 0 bases from V and 7 bases from J, leaving 15 bases between. CDR3 length: 16 amino acids.

The V and J genes are TRBV6-6 and TRBJ2-7, with 16 bases lining up with TRBD2. The length of the CDR3 is 16 residues. Germline CDR1 is MNHNY and CDR2 is SVGAGI (reference sequence). V trimming: 6 bases; J trimming: 2 bases; junction bases outside the gene matches: 4. CDR3 DNA: TGTGCCAGCAGGGGGACTAGCGGGAGGGGGACCTACGAGCAGTACTTC. Amino acids: CASRGTSGRGTYEQYF.

The chain carries TRBV5-1 and TRBJ2-5, with 10 bases matching TRBD2. The CDR3 is 16 residues long. J gave up 5 bases and V 1 base, and 8 bases lay outside the gene matches. CDR1 and CDR2 from the germline V gene are SGHRS and YFSETQ. The CDR3 loop is CASSLNLAGGRETQYF. The CDR3 nucleotides read TGCGCCAGCAGCTTGAATTTAGCGGGGGGACGGGAGACCCAGTACTTC.

This clone was seen only once. At one end the junction does not follow the germline gene, possibly because of a read error. This CDR3 is also generated by other DNA sequences in the sample. The chain links TRBV4-2 to TRBJ2-7; 9 nucleotides match TRBD2. Germline V gene data show CDR1 as LGHNA and CDR2 as YNFKEQ. The CDR3 runs 15 residues. The CDR3 here is CASSQYSGGSHEQYF. DNA of the CDR3: TGTGCCAGCAGCCAATATAGCGGGGGATCACACGAGCAATACTTC.

The rearrangement uses TRBV27 and TRBJ2-6; 9 nucleotides line up with TRBD1. This CDR3 is 19 amino acids long. Per germline, CDR1 MNHEY and CDR2 SMNVEV (reference sequence). V gave up 2 bases and J gave up 0 bases; unmatched junction bases: 8. As DNA, the CDR3 is TGTGCCAGCAGTTTAAGGGGACAGGGAATCCCCTCTGGGGCCAACGTCCTGACTTTC. Amino acids: CASSLRGQGIPSGANVLTF. Together with reference TRBV27 and TRBJ2-6, the CDR3 gives the full variable domain: EAQVTQNPRYLITVTGKKLTVTCSQNMNHEYMSWYRQDPGLGLRQIYYSMNVEVTDKGDVPEGYKVSRKEKRNFPLILESPSPNQTSLYFCASSLRGQGIPSGANVLTFGAGSRLTVL.

This CDR3 is CASSLEGTVWEKLFF. Here the CDR3 DNA reads TGTGCCAGCAGCTTAGAAGGGACAGTCTGGGAAAAACTGTTTTTT. This sequence joins TRBV7-9 and TRBJ1-4; 7 nucleotides line up with TRBD1. There are 15 residues in the CDR3. CDR1 is SEHNR and CDR2 is FQNEAQ in the germline V gene (reference sequence). The V segment lost 1 base and the J segment 8 bases; nucleotides outside the gene matches: 7.

This clone was recorded a few times. J is TRBJ2-1 and V is TRBV5-5; TRBD2 is a possible D gene (6 bases). Germline V CDR1 and CDR2: SGHKS, YYEKEE (reference sequence). Trimming cost V 2 bases and J 0 bases, with 9 bases left between them. CDR3 length: 15 amino acids. CDR3 DNA: TGTGCCAGCAGCTTCGCGGGGAGCTCCTACAATGAGCAGTTCTTC. Translating it yields CASSFAGSSYNEQFF.

CDR3 protein: CASSVASSGGAVDTQYF. CDR3 DNA sequence: TGTGCCAGCAGCGTAGCTTCGAGCGGGGGGGCCGTGGATACGCAGTATTTT. The chain is built from TRBV9 and TRBJ2-3; 10 bases match TRBD2. CDR1 and CDR2 from the germline V gene are SGDLS and YYNGEE. The CDR3 sequence is 17 residues long. Germline trimming cut 0 bases from V and 6 bases from J; bases unmatched to any gene: 10. Filled out from reference TRBV9 and TRBJ2-3, the complete variable domain reads DSGVTQTPKHLITATGQRVTLRCSPRSGDLSVYWYQQSLDQGLQFLIQYYNGEERAKGNILERFSAQQFPDLHSELNLSSLELGDSALYFCASSVASSGGAVDTQYFGPGTRLTVL.

The V and J genes are TRBV10-3 and TRBJ2-3; D ambiguous. The CDR3 has 14 amino acids. The germline CDR1 and CDR2 sequences are ENHRY and SYGVKD. The V gene lost 4 bases and the J gene lost 0 bases, with 8 bases spanning the gap. CDR3 DNA sequence: TGTGCCATCAGTGTCGGGTATAGCACAGATACGCAGTATTTT. Encoded protein: CAISVGYSTDTQYF.